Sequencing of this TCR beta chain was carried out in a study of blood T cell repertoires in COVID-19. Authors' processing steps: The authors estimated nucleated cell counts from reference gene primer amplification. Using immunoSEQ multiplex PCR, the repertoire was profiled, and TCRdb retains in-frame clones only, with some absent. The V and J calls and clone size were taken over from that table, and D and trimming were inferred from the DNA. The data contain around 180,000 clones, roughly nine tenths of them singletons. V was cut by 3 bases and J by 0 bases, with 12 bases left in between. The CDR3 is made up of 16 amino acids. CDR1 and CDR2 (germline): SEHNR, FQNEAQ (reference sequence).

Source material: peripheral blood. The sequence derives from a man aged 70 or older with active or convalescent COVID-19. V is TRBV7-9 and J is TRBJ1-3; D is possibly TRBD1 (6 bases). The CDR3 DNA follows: TGTGCCAGCAGCTTCCCGGGCAGGGGCTCTGGAAACACCATATATTTT. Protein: CASSFPGRGSGNTIYF.